This TCR beta chain stems from a study of control samples from healthy donors and cancer patients. The ends were cut back, 0 bases at V and 8 bases at J, with 19 bases in the middle. The CDR3 length is 17 residues. The V gene's germline CDR1 is MGHDK and CDR2 SYGVNS. TCRdb's copy holds only in-frame clones and misses some; the assay was immunoSEQ multiplex PCR. There are approximately 140,000 clones in the sample; about 90% occur only once, and less than 8.5% lies in the top ten. This clonotype was sampled from a man between 18 and 29 years old in good health. The V call is TRBV25-1, the J call TRBJ1-4; D is ambiguous. Sequencing was done on a sample of blood. CDR3 sequence (DNA): TGTGCCAGCAGTGAATATCAGGAGGCCACTCTGGGGGAAAAACTGTTTTTT. It encodes CASSEYQEATLGEKLFF. Filled out from reference TRBV25-1 and TRBJ1-4, the complete variable domain reads EADIYQTPRYLVIGTGKKITLECSQTMGHDKMYWYQQDPGMELHLIHYSYGVNSTEKGDLSSESTVSRIRTEHFPLTLESARPSHTSQYLCASSEYQEATLGEKLFFGSGTQLSVL.